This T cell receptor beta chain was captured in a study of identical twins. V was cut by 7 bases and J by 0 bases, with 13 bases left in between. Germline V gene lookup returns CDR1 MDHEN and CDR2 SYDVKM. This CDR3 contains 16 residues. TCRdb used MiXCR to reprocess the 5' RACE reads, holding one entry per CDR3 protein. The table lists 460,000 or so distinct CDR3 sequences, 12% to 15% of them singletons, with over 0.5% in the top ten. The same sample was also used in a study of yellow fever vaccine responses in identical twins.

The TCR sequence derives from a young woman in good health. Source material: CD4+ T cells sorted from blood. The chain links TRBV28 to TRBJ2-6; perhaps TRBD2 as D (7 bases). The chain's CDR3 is CASKAGATSGANVLTF. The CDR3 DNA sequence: TGTGCCAGCAAGGCGGGGGCCACCTCTGGGGCCAACGTCCTGACTTTC.